This TCR beta chain was identified in a study of graft-versus-host responses after intestinal transplantation. Sequencing was performed with immunoSEQ multiplex PCR; in TCRdb, only in-frame clones are kept and a portion is missing. The repertoire consists of 25,000 to 35,000 clones, with 93% occurring once and the leading ten covering over 0.7%. Germline-derived CDR1 and CDR2 are PRHDT and FYEKMQ (reference sequence). V was shortened by 3 bases and J by 11 bases, with 13 bases between the two germline ends. This CDR3 contains 12 residues. The TCR sequence derives from a human patient who received an intestinal transplant, so some T cells may come from the graft donor. The sequencing used PBMCs, collected just over 65 days after intestinal transplant. The V call is TRBV13, the J call TRBJ1-1; a possible D gene is TRBD1 (5 bases). The CDR3 sequence: CASSFAGVRAFF. The CDR3 DNA sequence: TGTGCCAGCAGCTTTGCGGGGGTTCGGGCTTTCTTT.